This T cell receptor beta chain was observed in a study of radiotherapy plus CTLA-4 blockade in lung cancer. Study context: Among all patients, more than 15% showed objective responses, while about 30% had disease control. Study conclusions and caveats: TCR clones of tumor origin grew in blood after radiotherapy plus ipilimumab. Reports identified early blood T cell clone dynamics, with interferon-beta, as the best response predictor.

Comments on this clone: Its target is unknown.

Sequencing was performed with immunoSEQ multiplex PCR; in TCRdb, only in-frame clones are kept and a portion is missing. The data show about 31,000 clones, 60% to 80% seen once. V trimming: 1 base; J trimming: 7 bases; junction bases outside the gene matches: 5. The CDR3 spans 15 residues. Germline CDR1 and CDR2: MGHRA and YSYEKL. This receptor was obtained from a human donor with non-small cell lung cancer whose response to radiotherapy plus ipilimumab could not be evaluated. The chain is built from TRBV4-1 and TRBJ2-4; 9 nucleotides match TRBD2. Sequenced here: peripheral blood, sampled from a patient treated with radiotherapy plus ipilimumab. CDR3 sequence: CASSQGLAGENIQYF. DNA of the CDR3: TGCGCCAGCAGCCAAGGGTTAGCGGGAGAGAACATTCAGTACTTC.